A single sample gave rise to the 8 T cell receptor beta chains below, sequenced in a study of blood T cells in healthy people across ages. For the second PCR, which ran for about 6 to 11 cycles, a sample-barcoded 5' primer and a J-beta primer mix were used. TCRdb re-derived calls from the 5' RACE reads in MiXCR, one entry per CDR3 protein. The table shows 1.8 million or so distinct CDR3 sequences, with approximately 39% occurring only once. Sequenced material: blood. The receptor source for this set is a human donor in good health.

The chain joins TRBV18 to TRBJ1-2, with D possibly TRBD1 on 5 matching bases. This CDR3 region has 13 residues. The V end lost 3 bases, the J end lost 8 bases, and 13 bases lay between the germline ends. Germline V gives CDR1 KGHSH, CDR2 LQKENI. CDR3: CASSPGHGDGYTF. The CDR3 coding sequence is TGTGCCAGCTCACCCGGTCATGGGGACGGCTACACCTTC.

This clonotype has just a few counts. DNA of the CDR3: TGTGCCAGCAGCTTCAACGGGGGGCCCGGTTCACCCCTCCACTTT. The encoded protein is CASSFNGGPGSPLHF. The J gene is TRBJ1-6, the V gene TRBV7-3, with TRBD1 as a possible D gene (6 bases). Germline V gene sequence: CDR1 SGHTA, CDR2 FQGTGA. This CDR3 region has 15 residues. V dropped 3 bases and J dropped 9 bases, with 15 bases sitting between them.

V usage is TRBV10-3 and J usage is TRBJ1-4, with 7 bases identical to TRBD1. J lost 1 base, V lost 6 bases, and 11 bases had no gene match. Germline CDR1 reads ENHRY; CDR2 reads SYGVKD. This CDR3 has 17 residues. The CDR3 nucleotides read TGTGCCATCAGCCCCGGGACAGCAAGGGAAACTAATGAAAAACTGTTTTTT. This codes for CAISPGTARETNEKLFF.

This clonotype was seen only a few times. The chain uses TRBV20-1 and TRBJ2-7; 7 bases are a match to TRBD1. Germline-derived CDR1 and CDR2 are DFQATT and SNEGSKA (reference sequence). The ends lost 5 bases at V and 5 bases at J; junction bases unmatched: 12. This CDR3 contains 14 residues. The DNA for the CDR3 is TGCAGTGCTCTACGACAGGGAAGGTTGGACGAGCAGTACTTC. Translating gives CSALRQGRLDEQYF.

J is TRBJ2-6 and V is TRBV10-3; TRBD2 might be the D (6 bases). CDR1 is ENHRY and CDR2 is SYGVKD in the germline V gene. V lost 7 bases to trimming and J lost 1 base, with 17 bases between them. The CDR3 has 17 residues. The CDR3 reads CAIKPGLSLSGANVLTF. CDR3 DNA: TGTGCCATCAAACCGGGACTTAGTTTATCTGGGGCCAACGTCCTGACTTTC.

A remark on this clonotype: A much larger clone lies one base from this, so it may be a read error. The chain employs TRBV29-1 and TRBJ2-7; D is unclear. V lost 4 bases and J lost 7, with 20 bases in between. This CDR3 has 14 residues. Germline CDR1 is SQVTM and CDR2 is ANQGSEA. The CDR3 loop reads CSVVVPNSQQEQYF. CDR3 nucleotide sequence: TGCAGCGTTGTGGTACCTAACAGCCAACAGGAGCAGTACTTC.

The genes are TRBV12-3 or TRBV12-4 and TRBJ2-2; perhaps D is TRBD1 or TRBD2 (6 bases each). The CDR3 is made up of 15 amino acids. Trimming took off 7 bases at V and 7 bases at J, with 19 bases between the two ends. In nucleotides, the CDR3 is TGTGCCAGCACCAAACCGGAGGGGGTTTTCGGGGAGCTGTTTTTT. It codes for CASTKPEGVFGELFF.

The V gene is TRBV7-2, the J gene TRBJ2-3; TRBD2 aligns across 12 bases. V lost 0 bases and J lost 0; bases outside the gene matches: 10. The CDR3 extends over 20 amino acids. CDR1 is SGHTA and CDR2 is FQGNSA in the germline V gene. For the CDR3, the DNA is TGTGCCAGCAGCTTAGCTCCGGGACTAGCGGGTGCTACTAGCACAGATACGCAGTATTTT. This translates into CASSLAPGLAGATSTDTQYF.